These T cell receptor beta chains were read from a single sample in a study of OX40 agonist ivuxolimab in advanced cancers. Repertoires were generated with immunoSEQ multiplex PCR, while TCRdb's copy carries only in-frame clones and drops some. The sample contains tens of thousands of clones, 88% of which appear only once. Specimen: CD4+ or CD8+ T cells sorted from blood, collected in a trial of the OX40 agonist ivuxolimab. The source of these receptors is an adult with an advanced solid tumor such as melanoma, head and neck, liver or kidney cancer. Each CDR3 is given with its conserved first and last residue. The D gene is left open where the match is weak. Only some rows state a clone size, as once, few, many or a class for expanded clones.

v_call,cdr3_length,clone_size,d_call,j_call,cdr3_aa,cdr3_nt
TRBV28,12,.,.,TRBJ2-7,CASSSGVGEQYF,TGTGCCAGCAGTTCGGGGGTAGGCGAGCAGTACTTC
TRBV5-5,13,.,.,TRBJ2-3,CASSSTSTDTQYF,TGTGCCAGCAGCTCCACTAGCACAGATACGCAGTATTTT
TRBV18,14,.,TRBD1,TRBJ1-4,CASSGQGTNEKLFF,TGTGCCAGCTCGGGACAGGGAACTAATGAAAAACTGTTTTTT
TRBV9,13,.,TRBD1,TRBJ2-1,CASSASTGIEQFF,TGTGCCAGCAGCGCGTCGACAGGGATTGAGCAGTTCTTC
TRBV4-1,15,once,TRBD1,TRBJ2-1,CASSRGQGRDGEQFF,TGCGCCAGCAGCCGAGGACAGGGGAGGGATGGTGAGCAGTTCTTC
TRBV4-1,14,.,.,TRBJ2-2,CATRAPAITGELFF,TGCGCGACCAGGGCCCCAGCGATCACCGGGGAGCTGTTTTTT
TRBV4-1,16,few,TRBD1,TRBJ2-2,CASSQLGQTFTGELFF,TGCGCCAGCAGCCAATTGGGACAGACTTTCACCGGGGAGCTGTTTTTT
TRBV7-2,13,.,.,TRBJ2-2,CASSRETAGELFF,TGTGCCAGCAGCCGAGAGACGGCCGGGGAGCTGTTTTTT
TRBV7-9,15,.,.,TRBJ2-6,CASSLEGSGANVLTF,TGTGCCAGCAGCTTAGAGGGGTCAGGGGCCAACGTCCTGACTTTC
TRBV7-2,12,.,.,TRBJ2-5,CASSPLVETQYF,TGTGCCAGCAGCCCCCTCGTAGAGACCCAGTACTTC
TRBV5-6,14,.,.,TRBJ2-5,CASSYDSRGGTQYF,TGTGCCAGCAGCTACGACAGCCGCGGAGGGACCCAGTACTTC
TRBV7-3,14,.,.,TRBJ2-3,CASRTGTDADTQYF,TGTGCCAGCAGGACCGGGACTGACGCAGATACGCAGTATTTT
TRBV6-1,15,.,.,TRBJ2-2,CASTKDRTNTGELFF,TGTGCCAGCACCAAAGACAGGACGAACACCGGGGAGCTGTTTTTT
TRBV5-1,14,.,.,TRBJ2-7,CASSSRDRTYEQYF,TGCGCCAGCAGTTCGCGGGATCGTACCTACGAGCAGTACTTC
TRBV5-6,15,.,TRBD1,TRBJ2-7,CASSLGTGASYEQYF,TGTGCCAGCAGCTTGGGGACAGGGGCCTCCTACGAGCAGTACTTC
TRBV7-8,15,.,.,TRBJ2-3,CASSLEGGSTDTQYF,TGTGCCAGCAGCTTGGAAGGCGGGAGCACAGATACGCAGTATTTT
TRBV7-2,17,once,.,TRBJ2-1,CASSRGGLTLPTDEQFF,TGTGCCAGCAGCAGGGGGGGCTTGACCCTCCCGACCGATGAGCAGTTCTTC
TRBV28,13,once,.,TRBJ1-2,CASSLRQNYGYTF,TGTGCCAGCAGTTTACGACAGAACTATGGCTACACCTTC
TRBV25-1,17,.,TRBD1,TRBJ2-1,CASSDSPGGRDYNEQFF,TGTGCCAGCAGTGATTCACCAGGGGGCCGGGACTACAATGAGCAGTTCTTC
TRBV12-5,15,.,.,TRBJ2-5,CASGPRRGIPETQYF,TGTGCTAGTGGCCCCCGCCGGGGGATCCCAGAGACCCAGTACTTC
TRBV5-1,14,.,TRBD1,TRBJ2-3,CASSRQGAGDTQYF,TGCGCCAGCAGCCGACAGGGGGCGGGAGATACGCAGTATTTT
TRBV5-1,15,.,.,TRBJ1-6,CASSRQSSYNSPLHF,TGCGCCAGCAGCCGACAGAGCTCCTATAATTCACCCCTCCACTTT
TRBV10-3,13,.,.,TRBJ2-1,CAISDQNWDEQFF,TGTGCCATCAGTGATCAAAACTGGGATGAGCAGTTCTTC
TRBV25-1,14,.,TRBD1,TRBJ2-3,CASPDRVSTDTQYF,TGTGCCAGCCCGGACAGGGTAAGCACAGATACGCAGTATTTT
TRBV5-8,14,.,.,TRBJ2-7,CASSLAVSSYEQYF,TGTGCCAGCAGCTTGGCAGTGAGCTCCTACGAGCAGTACTTC
TRBV6-1,16,.,.,TRBJ1-3,CASSGLLGTTGNTIYF,TGTGCCAGCAGTGGACTCTTGGGCACCACTGGAAACACCATATATTTT
TRBV28,13,.,.,TRBJ1-2,CASTPSRYYGYTF,TGTGCCAGCACCCCTTCCAGATACTATGGCTACACCTTC
TRBV7-8,16,.,.,TRBJ2-7,CASSLVVGERFYEQYF,TGTGCCAGCAGCTTAGTCGTAGGGGAACGCTTCTACGAGCAGTACTTC
TRBV2,15,.,.,TRBJ2-3,CASRPQGLHTDTQYF,TGTGCCAGCAGACCACAGGGACTTCACACAGATACGCAGTATTTT
TRBV19,17,.,.,TRBJ1-2,CASSIDYRHLLDYGYTF,TGTGCCAGTAGTATAGATTACAGGCACTTACTCGACTATGGCTACACCTTC
TRBV5-1,16,.,.,TRBJ1-4,CASSTGPGGGAEKLFF,TGCGCCAGCAGCACGGGACCTGGCGGTGGGGCGGAAAAACTGTTTTTT
TRBV28,14,few,.,TRBJ2-1,CASSRTGGSYEQFF,TGTGCCAGCAGCCGGACAGGAGGGAGTTATGAGCAGTTCTTC
TRBV6-9,16,once,.,TRBJ1-6,CASNPPHPVGNSPLHF,TGTGCCAGCAATCCCCCACACCCGGTTGGGAATTCACCCCTCCACTTT
TRBV6-5,13,.,.,TRBJ1-2,CASTPGQNYGYTF,TGTGCCAGCACCCCGGGGCAGAACTATGGCTACACCTTC